These 9 T cell receptor beta chains share one sample of origin, sequenced in a study of post-analysis software for immune sequencing data. General study points: Patients used roughly five TRBV segments, including TRBV5-6, TRBV5-1 and TRBV20-1, more often than controls.

No antigen is known for these receptors. Unique molecular identifiers had been added to the TCR beta cDNA libraries. Using its own MiXCR run on the PCR reads, TCRdb lists one record per CDR3 protein. The sample has 750,000 to 950,000 distinct CDR3 sequences; roughly half are singletons. The source material was blood. Receptors originate from a girl between 5 and 17 years old with multiple sclerosis.

This clonotype was observed a handful of times. The rearrangement uses TRBV5-1 and TRBJ2-3; 10 bases align to TRBD2. CDR1 SGHRS and CDR2 YFSETQ come from the germline V gene. After removal of 3 bases from V and 2 bases from J, the junction contained 3 bases not matched to a gene. The CDR3 has 15 residues. CDR3: CASSSTSGVTDTQYF. The CDR3 DNA follows: TGCGCCAGCAGCTCCACTAGCGGGGTCACAGATACGCAGTATTTT.

V is TRBV7-9 and J is TRBJ2-1; a weak D match, TRBD2 (6 bases). V was cut by 0 bases and J by 9 bases, with 18 bases left in between. The germline gives CDR1 SEHNR, CDR2 FQNEAQ (reference sequence). The CDR3 contains 16 residues. The CDR3 region has the DNA TGTGCCAGCAGCTTAGCATCGGGACTCCCGCTTTCTGAGCAGTTCTTC. Translated, it gives CASSLASGLPLSEQFF.

The chain has TRBV20-1 and TRBJ2-2; 8 bases agree with TRBD1. After removal of 6 bases from V and 2 bases from J, the junction contained 5 bases not matched to a gene. Germline V CDR1 and CDR2: DFQATT, SNEGSKA (reference sequence). This CDR3 has 14 residues. DNA of the CDR3: TGCAGTGCGGGACAGGCACAAAACACCGGGGAGCTGTTTTTT. Amino acids: CSAGQAQNTGELFF.

The chain is built from TRBV20-1 and TRBJ1-2, with D unclear. The CDR3 sequence is 17 residues long. The V end was cut by 3 bases, the J end by 0 bases, with 20 bases between. CDR1 and CDR2 from the germline V gene are DFQATT and SNEGSKA (reference sequence). For the CDR3, the DNA is TGCAGTGCTAGGGTCCCAGCAGTCCAAGAACCTAACTATGGCTACACCTTC. Its translation: CSARVPAVQEPNYGYTF.

The chain links TRBV4-2 to TRBJ2-4; 8 bases fit TRBD2. TRBJ2-7 matches the DNA end more closely, so the J call is doubtful. This CDR3 has 15 residues. Germline V gene sequence: CDR1 LGHNA, CDR2 YNFKEQ. The CDR3 DNA reads TGTGCCAGCAGCTACACAGCGGGAGTGTCGTACGAGCAGTACTTC. Translation: CASSYTAGVSYEQYF.

The chain is built from TRBV7-2 and TRBJ2-5; 10 nucleotides agree with TRBD2. V shed 1 base, J shed 4 bases, and the junction held 6 bases outside the gene matches. The length of the CDR3 is 16 residues. Germline CDR1 reads SGHTA; CDR2 reads FQGNSA. CDR3 in amino acids: CASSLGSGTSVETQYF. The CDR3 nucleotides read TGTGCCAGCAGCTTAGGATCCGGGACTAGCGTAGAGACCCAGTACTTC.

This clonotype was seen only a few times. The rearrangement uses TRBV4-1 and TRBJ1-2; D uncertain. The V gene's germline CDR1 is MGHRA and CDR2 YSYEKL. There are 13 residues in the CDR3. The V gene lost 0 bases and the J gene lost 8 bases, with 10 bases spanning the gap. CDR3 region: CASSQDGVGGYTF. The CDR3 DNA sequence: TGCGCCAGCAGCCAAGATGGCGTTGGAGGCTACACCTTC.

V gene TRBV7-6 combines with J gene TRBJ2-1; 14 positions match TRBD2. Trimming removed 4 bases from V and 9 bases from J; junction bases left unmatched: 11. CDR1 and CDR2 from the germline V gene are SGHVS and FNYEAQ. This CDR3 has 17 amino acids. In DNA form, the CDR3 reads TGTGCCAGCAGCTATTCAGGGACTAGCGGGAGACCCCCTGAGCAGTTCTTC. Its translation is CASSYSGTSGRPPEQFF.

The CDR3 here is CATSDGGSGREFEQFF. CDR3 sequence (DNA): TGTGCCACCAGTGATGGAGGGAGCGGGAGGGAATTTGAGCAGTTCTTC. V usage is TRBV24-1 and J usage is TRBJ2-1, with TRBD2 matching 10 bases. Germline V gene sequence: CDR1 KGHDR, CDR2 SFDVKD. Trimming took 3 bases from V and 9 from J; bases not matched to a gene: 10. CDR3 length equals 16 residues.